Each of the 28 T cell receptor beta chains below was sequenced from the same sample in a study of Ad26.COV2.S vaccination and SARS-CoV-2 variants. The method was immunoSEQ multiplex PCR; TCRdb's version includes in-frame clones alone and lacks a portion of them. Of some 330,000 clones listed, about 90% are singletons. The treatment denotes: some 20 received Ad26.COV2.S at low or high dose, single or two shots; about 5 received placebo; per-sample allocation not given. The study sampled participants on day 63 after the first vaccine or placebo injection. The specimen was peripheral blood, collected in a trial of Ad26.COV2.S vaccine versus placebo. The receptors stem from a person between 18 and 65 years old who received the Ad26.COV2.S COVID-19 vaccine or a placebo.

The CDR3: CASSQVLGQGAFF. The CDR3 bases are TGTGCCAGCAGCCAAGTGCTGGGGCAGGGTGCTTTCTTT. This chain joins TRBV3-1 (or the pseudogene TRBV3-2) and TRBJ1-1, with D perhaps matching TRBD1 (5 bases). This CDR3 spans 13 amino acids. V shed 1 base and J shed 11 bases, with 14 bases lying between them. CDR1 LGHDT and CDR2 YNNKEL come from the germline V gene (reference sequence).

The CDR3 nucleotides read TGCAGTGCTACCAGTTTACCTGAAGCTTTCTTT. The encoded protein is CSATSLPEAFF. The chain carries TRBV20-1 and TRBJ1-1; D unresolved. The ends were cut back, 4 bases at V and 6 bases at J, with 9 bases in the middle. The CDR3 is made up of 11 amino acids. The germline V gene encodes CDR1 DFQATT and CDR2 SNEGSKA (reference sequence).

The J gene is TRBJ1-6, the V gene TRBV6-1, with D perhaps matching TRBD1 (6 bases). Germline-derived CDR1 and CDR2 are MNHNS and SASEGT. With 0 bases removed from V and 8 bases from J, the gap between germline ends came to 14 bases. The CDR3 sequence is 16 residues long. The CDR3 DNA reads TGTGCCAGCAGTGAAGCGTTAGGGACACCTGATTCACCCCTCCACTTT. Its translation: CASSEALGTPDSPLHF.

This clone was detected a few times. The genes are TRBV4-3 and TRBJ1-2; D perhaps matches TRBD1 (5 bases). The ends were cut back, 1 base at V and 5 bases at J, with 11 bases in the middle. Germline lookup yields CDR1 LGHNA and CDR2 YSLEER. This CDR3 has 14 amino acids. The CDR3 nucleotides read TGCGCCAGCAGCCAAGGGGTCGGGGGATATGGCTACACCTTC. This gives the protein CASSQGVGGYGYTF.

This chain connects TRBV4-1 to TRBJ2-7; 7 nucleotides agree with TRBD2. Germline V gives CDR1 MGHRA, CDR2 YSYEKL. The V segment lost 0 bases and the J segment 3 bases; nucleotides outside the gene matches: 11. CDR3 length equals 17 residues. The CDR3 coding sequence is TGCGCCAGCAGCCAAGATTGGAACCCGGGGGGAGGCTACGAGCAGTACTTC. It translates to CASSQDWNPGGGYEQYF.

This sequence joins TRBV19 and TRBJ2-3; no definite D call. This CDR3 is built from 12 residues. The V gene's germline CDR1 is LNHDA and CDR2 SQIVND (reference sequence). V was shortened by 5 bases and J by 4 bases, with 7 bases between the two germline ends. CDR3 nucleotide sequence: TGTGCCAGTAGTCCATCATCAGATACGCAGTATTTT. Protein product: CASSPSSDTQYF.

The sample holds one count of this clone. The rearrangement joins TRBV11-2 to TRBJ2-2; D is unresolved. Germline loops: CDR1 SGHAT, CDR2 FQNNGV. Trimming removed 5 bases at V and 3 bases at J, with 13 bases between. This CDR3 region has 15 residues. Here the CDR3 reads CASSTSLSHTGELFF. For the CDR3, the DNA is TGTGCCAGCAGCACATCTCTCAGTCACACCGGGGAGCTGTTTTTT.

A word on this clone: The sample contains more than one DNA sequence encoding this CDR3. This chain links TRBV6-2 or TRBV6-3 with TRBJ1-1; D uncertain. Germline V CDR1 and CDR2: MNHEY, SVGEGT. Deletions cut 3 bases from V and 1 base from J, with 6 bases between. The CDR3 is 13 residues long. The CDR3 coding sequence is TGTGCCAGCAGTTATGGTCAGAACACTGAAGCTTTCTTT. It encodes CASSYGQNTEAFF.

The chain links TRBV27 to TRBJ2-1, with 8 bases matching TRBD2. V shed 4 bases and J 2 bases; nucleotides not matched to a gene: 7. CDR1 and CDR2 (germline): MNHEY, SMNVEV (reference sequence). This CDR3 contains 16 residues. CDR3 protein: CASSSTLAAAYNEQFF. The CDR3 nucleotides are TGTGCCAGCAGTTCCACACTAGCGGCCGCCTACAATGAGCAGTTCTTC.

A note on this clone: The same CDR3 can be traced to other DNA sequences in this sample. J is TRBJ1-5 and V is TRBV5-1; D remains unclear. Per the germline V gene, CDR1 is SGHRS and CDR2 is YFSETQ. Deletions cut 5 bases from V and 1 base from J, with 7 bases between. The CDR3 extends over 13 amino acids. CDR3: CASSLDSNQPQHF. DNA for the CDR3: TGCGCCAGCAGTCTAGACAGCAATCAGCCCCAGCATTTT.

The rearrangement links TRBV3-1 (or the pseudogene TRBV3-2) to TRBJ1-1; D not certain. Germline assignment: CDR1 LGHDT and CDR2 YNNKEL (reference sequence). V was clipped by 4 bases and J by 0 bases, with 6 bases between them. The CDR3 is 13 residues long. CDR3 nucleotide sequence: TGTGCCAGCAGCCCCCAGGTGAACACTGAAGCTTTCTTT. Translating gives CASSPQVNTEAFF.

The rearrangement joins TRBV27 to TRBJ1-2; the match to TRBD1 covers 11 bases. The CDR3 loop spans 14 amino acids. Germline V lookup: CDR1 MNHEY, CDR2 SMNVEV (reference sequence). Trimming removed 6 bases from V and 4 bases from J; junction bases left unmatched: 4. CDR3 amino acids: CASRDGTGGYGYTF. The CDR3 DNA reads TGTGCCAGCAGGGACGGGACAGGGGGCTATGGCTACACCTTC.

The V call is TRBV4-3, the J call TRBJ2-7; 7 positions agree with TRBD1. V dropped 0 bases and J dropped 0; count of bases not matched to a gene: 8. Germline CDR1 reads LGHNA; CDR2 reads YSLEER. The CDR3 sequence is 17 residues long. The CDR3 is CASSQDAARGISYEQYF. The CDR3 bases are TGCGCCAGCAGCCAAGATGCGGCCAGGGGGATCTCCTACGAGCAGTACTTC.

The chain has TRBV4-1 and TRBJ2-1; 10 nucleotides line up with TRBD1. Per the germline V gene, CDR1 is MGHRA and CDR2 is YSYEKL. The trim removed 2 bases at V and 6 bases at J, leaving 4 bases unmatched. The CDR3 is made up of 15 amino acids. The CDR3 region has the DNA TGCGCCAGCAGCCAACCCCGGACAGGGGGCAATGAGCAGTTCTTC. Its translation is CASSQPRTGGNEQFF.

This chain joins TRBV2 and TRBJ2-1; the D gene is possibly TRBD1 (6 bases). Trimming took 3 bases from V and 6 from J, leaving 12 bases between them. The CDR3 consists of 14 residues. Germline V lookup: CDR1 SNHLY, CDR2 FYNNEI. The CDR3 loop reads CASSDWDTPNEQFF. For the CDR3, the DNA is TGTGCCAGCAGTGATTGGGACACCCCCAATGAGCAGTTCTTC.

This clone has only a few counts. The chain employs TRBV28 and TRBJ2-5, with 8 bases aligning to TRBD2. V lost 6 bases to trimming and J lost 0 bases; unmatched junction nucleotides: 9. The germline V gene has CDR1 MDHEN and CDR2 SYDVKM. The CDR3 loop spans 16 amino acids. The DNA of the CDR3 is TGTGCCAGCAGCTCACGACTAGCGCAGTACCAAGAGACCCAGTACTTC. Its translation: CASSSRLAQYQETQYF.

Remarks on this clone: Other DNA sequences in the same sample also yield this CDR3. The V and J genes are TRBV19 and TRBJ2-7; 9 bases map to TRBD1. The germline V gene has CDR1 LNHDA and CDR2 SQIVND (reference sequence). Unmatched junction bases numbered 5, after V lost 6 bases and J lost 2 bases. This CDR3 contains 14 residues. The chain's CDR3 is CASSPRTGAYEQYF. The CDR3 region has the DNA TGTGCCAGTAGCCCTCGGACAGGGGCCTACGAGCAGTACTTC.

In this sample, this clone turned up once. This chain joins TRBV30 and TRBJ1-1; 7 bases fit TRBD1. The length of the CDR3 is 11 residues. The V gene's germline CDR1 is GTSNPN and CDR2 SVGIG (reference sequence). V gave up 0 bases and J gave up 8 bases; unmatched junction bases: 0. This CDR3 is CAWSVGGEAFF. As DNA, the CDR3 is TGTGCCTGGAGTGTAGGGGGCGAAGCTTTCTTT.

The chain combines TRBV7-3 with TRBJ2-2, with D perhaps being TRBD1 or TRBD2 (5 bases each). CDR3 length equals 15 residues. The germline V gene has CDR1 SGHTA and CDR2 FQGTGA. The V end was cut by 2 bases, the J end by 2 bases, with 9 bases between. CDR3 residues: CASSLWGSNTGELFF. In DNA, the CDR3 is TGTGCCAGCAGCTTATGGGGGAGTAACACCGGGGAGCTGTTTTTT.

The rearrangement links TRBV5-1 to TRBJ2-7; D is ambiguous. The V and J ends lost 0 bases and 1 base respectively, with 2 bases between them. This CDR3 has 12 residues. Looked up from germline, CDR1 is SGHRS and CDR2 is YFSETQ. The DNA of the CDR3 is TGCGCCAGCAGCTTGGAGTCCTACGAGCAGTACTTC. This sequence encodes CASSLESYEQYF.

The chain is built from TRBV11-3 and TRBJ2-3; 13 bases align to TRBD2. CDR1 is SGHNT, CDR2 YENEEA, per germline. The CDR3 sequence is 17 residues long. V was clipped by 5 bases and J by 2 bases; unmatched bases: 7. The CDR3 loop reads CASSPRTSGSPTDTQYF. In nucleotides, the CDR3 is TGTGCCAGCAGCCCCCGGACTAGCGGGAGCCCCACAGATACGCAGTATTTT.

The chain recombines TRBV19 with TRBJ1-6, with a possible D match to TRBD1 (6 bases). Deletions cut 1 base from V and 4 bases from J, with 11 bases between. Germline V gene sequence: CDR1 LNHDA, CDR2 SQIVND (reference sequence). This CDR3 has 16 amino acids. CDR3 in DNA: TGTGCCAGTAGTATAGCAGGACAGCTTTATAATTCACCCCTCCACTTT. Residues: CASSIAGQLYNSPLHF.

V gene TRBV7-9 combines with J gene TRBJ1-1; no clear D gene. The V and J ends lost 5 bases and 1 base respectively, with 8 bases between them. The CDR3 covers 13 residues. Germline loops: CDR1 SEHNR, CDR2 FQNEAQ (reference sequence). In DNA, the CDR3 is TGTGCCAGCAGCCCAGGAACGAACACTGAAGCTTTCTTT. It is translated as CASSPGTNTEAFF.

This clone was seen a single time. V and J are TRBV20-1 and TRBJ2-1; 7 nucleotides match TRBD1. CDR1 is DFQATT and CDR2 is SNEGSKA in the germline V gene (reference sequence). The CDR3 spans 11 residues. J was trimmed by 9 bases and V by 3 bases; bases with no gene match: 2. The CDR3 protein is CSASYRGEQFF. DNA of the CDR3: TGCAGTGCTAGCTACAGGGGTGAGCAGTTCTTC.

About this clone: An end of the junction does not agree with germline; a read error may underlie this. The chain carries TRBV2 and TRBJ1-1, with TRBD1 identical over 9 bases. The CDR3 spans 12 residues. Per the germline V gene, CDR1 is SNHLY and CDR2 is FYNNEI. CDR3 nucleotide sequence: TGTGCCAACAGTCGACAGGGGGTTGAAGCTTTCTTT. Translating it yields CANSRQGVEAFF.

The genes are TRBV6-6 and TRBJ2-4; the D is unclear. Trimming took off 2 bases at V and 7 bases at J, with 12 bases between the two ends. The CDR3 is 14 amino acids. Per the germline V gene, CDR1 is MNHNY and CDR2 is SVGAGI (reference sequence). The CDR3 spells CASSYEGPENIQYF. CDR3 sequence (DNA): TGTGCCAGCAGTTACGAAGGTCCAGAGAACATTCAGTACTTC.

This rearrangement joins TRBV27 to TRBJ2-7, with 8 positions matching TRBD2. Germline V lookup: CDR1 MNHEY, CDR2 SMNVEV (reference sequence). The CDR3 consists of 13 residues. V was clipped by 4 bases and J by 4 bases; unmatched bases: 3. The CDR3 DNA is TGTGCCAGCAGTTACGGGACTAGTTACGAGCAGTACTTC. It specifies CASSYGTSYEQYF.

This clone came up a few times. The V and J genes are TRBV18 and TRBJ1-6; D perhaps matches TRBD1 (6 bases). Germline V CDR1 and CDR2: KGHSH, LQKENI. Deletions cut 6 bases from V and 4 bases from J, with 16 bases between. The CDR3 contains 16 residues. The CDR3 DNA is TGTGCCAGCTCTATGACAGGAGAGGGATATAATTCACCCCTCCACTTT. This gives the protein CASSMTGEGYNSPLHF.